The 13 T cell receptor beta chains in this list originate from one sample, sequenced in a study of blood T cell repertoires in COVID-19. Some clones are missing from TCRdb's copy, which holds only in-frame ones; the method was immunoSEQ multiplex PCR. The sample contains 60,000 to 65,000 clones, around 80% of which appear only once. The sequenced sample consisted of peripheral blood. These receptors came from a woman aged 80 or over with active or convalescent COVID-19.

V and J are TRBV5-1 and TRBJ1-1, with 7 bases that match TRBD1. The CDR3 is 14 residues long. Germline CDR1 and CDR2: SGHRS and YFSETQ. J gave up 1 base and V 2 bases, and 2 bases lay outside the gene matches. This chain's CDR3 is CASSLGQENTEAFF. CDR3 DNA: TGCGCCAGCAGCTTAGGACAGGAGAACACTGAAGCTTTCTTT.

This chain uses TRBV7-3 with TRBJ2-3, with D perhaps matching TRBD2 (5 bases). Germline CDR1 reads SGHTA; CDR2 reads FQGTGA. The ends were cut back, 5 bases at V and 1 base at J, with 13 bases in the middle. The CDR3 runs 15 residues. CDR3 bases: TGTGCCAGCAGCCGAAACAGCGGTGGCACAGATACGCAGTATTTT. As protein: CASSRNSGGTDTQYF.

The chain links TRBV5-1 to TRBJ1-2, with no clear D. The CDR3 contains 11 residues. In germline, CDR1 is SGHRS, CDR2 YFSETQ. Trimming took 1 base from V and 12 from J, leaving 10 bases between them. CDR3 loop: CASSLMEIDTF. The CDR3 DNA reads TGCGCCAGCAGCTTGATGGAGATTGACACCTTC.

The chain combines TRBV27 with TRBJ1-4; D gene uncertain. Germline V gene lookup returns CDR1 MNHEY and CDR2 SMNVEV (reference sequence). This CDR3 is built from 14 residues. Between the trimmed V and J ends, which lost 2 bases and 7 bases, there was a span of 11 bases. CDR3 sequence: CASSLGGGIEKLFF. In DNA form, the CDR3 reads TGTGCCAGCAGTTTAGGCGGCGGGATTGAAAAACTGTTTTTT.

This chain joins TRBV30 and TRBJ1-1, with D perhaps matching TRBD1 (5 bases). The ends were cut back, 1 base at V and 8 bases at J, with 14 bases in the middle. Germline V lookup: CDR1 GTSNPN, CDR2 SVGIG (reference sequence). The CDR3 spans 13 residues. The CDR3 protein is CAWSASQGTEAFF. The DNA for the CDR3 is TGTGCCTGGAGTGCGTCGCAGGGTACCGAAGCTTTCTTT.

In nucleotides, the CDR3 is TGTGCCAGCAGTTTGGAGGGACAGGCTTTCTCACCCCTCCACTTT. Translating gives CASSLEGQAFSPLHF. J is TRBJ1-6 and V is TRBV6-5; TRBD1 matches at 8 bases. This CDR3 region has 15 residues. The trim removed 4 bases at V and 10 bases at J, leaving 9 bases unmatched. The V gene's germline CDR1 is MNHEY and CDR2 SVGAGI.

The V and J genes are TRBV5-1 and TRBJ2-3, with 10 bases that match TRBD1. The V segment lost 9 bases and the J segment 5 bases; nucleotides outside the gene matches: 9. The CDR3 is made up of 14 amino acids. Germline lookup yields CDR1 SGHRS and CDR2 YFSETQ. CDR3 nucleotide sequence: TGCGCCACCTCCGGGACAGGGGATGGAGATACGCAGTATTTT. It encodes CATSGTGDGDTQYF.

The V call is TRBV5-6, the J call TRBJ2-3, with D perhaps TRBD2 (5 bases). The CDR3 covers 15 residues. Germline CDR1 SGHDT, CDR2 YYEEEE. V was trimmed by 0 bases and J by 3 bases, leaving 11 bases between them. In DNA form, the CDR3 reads TGTGCCAGCAGCTTGGTGGGGATAGCGACAGATACGCAGTATTTT. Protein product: CASSLVGIATDTQYF.

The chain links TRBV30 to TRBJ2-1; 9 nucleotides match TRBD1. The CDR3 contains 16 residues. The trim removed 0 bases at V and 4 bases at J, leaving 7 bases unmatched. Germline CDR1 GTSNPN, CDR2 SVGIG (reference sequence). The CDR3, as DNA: TGTGCCTGGAGTGTCTCCGGGACAGGGTCTTACAATGAGCAGTTCTTC. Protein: CAWSVSGTGSYNEQFF. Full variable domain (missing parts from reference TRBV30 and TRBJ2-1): SQTIHQWPATLVQPVGSPLSLECTVEGTSNPNLYWYRQAAGRGLQLLFYSVGIGQISSEVPQNLSASRPQDRQFILSSKKLLLSDSGFYLCAWSVSGTGSYNEQFFGPGTRLTVL.

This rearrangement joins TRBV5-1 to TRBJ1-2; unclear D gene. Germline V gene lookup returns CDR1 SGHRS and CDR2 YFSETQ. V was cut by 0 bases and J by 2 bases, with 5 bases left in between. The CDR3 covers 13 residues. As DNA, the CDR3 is TGCGCCAGCAGCTTGGACGGGAACTATGGCTACACCTTC. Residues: CASSLDGNYGYTF.

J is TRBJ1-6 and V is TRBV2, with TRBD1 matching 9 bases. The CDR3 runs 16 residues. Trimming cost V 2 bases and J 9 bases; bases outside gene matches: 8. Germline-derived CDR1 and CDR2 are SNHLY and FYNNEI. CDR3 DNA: TGTGCCAGCAGTGAAAATGGGGACAGGGCGGGTTCACCCCTCCACTTT. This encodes CASSENGDRAGSPLHF.

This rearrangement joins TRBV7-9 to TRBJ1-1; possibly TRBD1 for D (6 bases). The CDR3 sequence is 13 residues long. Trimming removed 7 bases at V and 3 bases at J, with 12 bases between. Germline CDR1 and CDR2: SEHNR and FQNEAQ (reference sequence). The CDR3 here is CASTYRADTEAFF. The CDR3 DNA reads TGTGCCAGCACCTACAGGGCGGACACTGAAGCTTTCTTT.

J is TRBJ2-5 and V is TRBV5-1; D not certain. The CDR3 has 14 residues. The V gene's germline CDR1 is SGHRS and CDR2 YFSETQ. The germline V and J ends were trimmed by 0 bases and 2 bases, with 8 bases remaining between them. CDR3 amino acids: CASSLDPGQETQYF. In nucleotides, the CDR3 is TGCGCCAGCAGCTTGGACCCGGGTCAAGAGACCCAGTACTTC.